Described below is a single T cell receptor beta chain sequence and its context. These data originate in a study of response to subunit inactivated influenza vaccine. TCRdb re-derived calls from the RT-PCR reads in MiXCR, one entry per CDR3 protein. Of over 150,000 distinct CDR3 sequences listed, roughly 11% are singletons. Deletions cut 1 base from V and 2 bases from J, with 10 bases between. Germline-derived CDR1 and CDR2 are SGHDT and YYEEEE. This CDR3 has 15 residues. The starting material was non-naive T cells sorted from PBMCs, obtained about 6 weeks after vaccination. The V and J genes are TRBV5-6 and TRBJ1-3; TRBD1 might be the D (6 bases). The receptor was derived from a man aged 50 or older who received an inactivated influenza vaccine. Here the CDR3 DNA reads TGTGCCAGCAGCTTGTTTCCAGGGGCTGGAAACACCATATATTTT. This gives the protein CASSLFPGAGNTIYF.